This TCR beta chain was retrieved from a study of blood T cell repertoires in COVID-19. Overall study: Researchers got acute and convalescent COVID-19 samples from the United States, Italy and Spain. The analysed material was cDNA or gDNA that came from T cells, B-cell-depleted T cells, or PBMCs.

Germline V gives CDR1 GTSNPN, CDR2 SVGIG (reference sequence). V gave up 5 bases and J gave up 5 bases, with 9 bases separating them. This CDR3 region has 11 residues. In the original processing: For nucleated cells, counts were estimated from reference gene primer amplification. Sequencing was performed with immunoSEQ multiplex PCR; in TCRdb, only in-frame clones are kept and a portion is missing. That table supplies the V and J calls and clone size; D and trimming were determined from the DNA. The data show approximately 530,000 clones, roughly 91% seen once. Seattle-derived patients entered the study during active infection and were followed longitudinally.

The source material was peripheral blood. The receptor was derived from a woman between 45 and 60 years old with COVID-19, enrolled during active disease. The chain joins TRBV30 to TRBJ1-2; TRBD1 is a possible D gene (5 bases). The CDR3 DNA reads TGTGCCTGGGACAGCGCGTATGGCTACACCTTC. This translates into CAWDSAYGYTF.